These T cell receptor beta chains were read from a single sample in a study of control samples from healthy donors and cancer patients. Using immunoSEQ multiplex PCR, the repertoire was profiled, and TCRdb retains in-frame clones only, with some absent. The repertoire consists of roughly 88,000 clones, with approximately 95% occurring once and the leading ten covering roughly 8%. Sequenced input: blood. These TCRs come from a man in his late teens or twenties in good health. Each CDR3 is given with its conserved first and last residue. The D gene is left open where the match is weak. The size entry is marked missing in some rows and otherwise reads once, few, many or a size class.

J | D | size | V | CDR3 | DNA
TRBJ2-1 | TRBD2 | . | TRBV7-6 | CASSLGAGGADEQFF | TGTGCCAGCAGCTTAGGGGCGGGGGGGGCGGATGAGCAGTTCTTC
TRBJ1-2 | TRBD1 | . | TRBV7-9 | CASSAGTGDGYTF | TGTGCCAGCAGCGCCGGGACAGGGGATGGCTACACCTTC
TRBJ1-5 | . | . | TRBV13 | CASRIMGSNQPQHF | TGTGCCAGCAGGATAATGGGGAGCAATCAGCCCCAGCATTTT
TRBJ2-5 | . | . | TRBV4-1 | CASSQVTQIQETQYF | TGCGCCAGCAGCCAAGTTACCCAGATACAAGAGACCCAGTACTTC
TRBJ2-3 | . | . | TRBV6-5 | CATTEGGTDTQYF | TGTGCCACCACGGAGGGGGGCACAGATACGCAGTATTTT
TRBJ1-2 | . | once | TRBV13 | CASSLDNLTNYGYTF | TGTGCCAGCAGCTTAGATAACCTTACTAACTATGGCTACACCTTC
TRBJ1-2 | . | . | TRBV6-2/TRBV6-3 | CASSPRRGGFYGYTF | TGTGCCAGCAGCCCCCGGAGGGGCGGGTTCTATGGCTACACCTTC
TRBJ1-1 | TRBD1 | . | TRBV11-2 | CASSLGRQGVTEAFF | TGTGCCAGCAGCTTAGGTCGACAGGGTGTCACTGAAGCTTTCTTT
TRBJ2-5 | TRBD1 | once | TRBV19 | CASRGDRISQETQYF | TGTGCCAGTAGGGGGGACAGAATTTCGCAAGAGACCCAGTACTTC
TRBJ1-2 | . | . | TRBV11-2 | CASRGGYGYTF | TGTGCCAGCAGAGGCGGATATGGCTACACCTTC
TRBJ2-1 | . | . | TRBV4-1 | CASSQQIGDNEQFF | TGCGCCAGCAGCCAACAAATTGGGGACAATGAGCAGTTCTTC
TRBJ2-3 | TRBD2 | . | TRBV28 | CASSPPSSGYTDTQYF | TGTGCCAGCAGTCCACCCTCTAGCGGCTACACAGATACGCAGTATTTT
TRBJ2-2 | TRBD2 | . | TRBV24-1 | CATSDTRGGTGELFF | TGTGCCACCAGTGACACCCGGGGGGGCACCGGGGAGCTGTTTTTT
TRBJ1-2 | . | . | TRBV19 | CASSTGGLGYGYTF | TGTGCCAGTAGTACGGGGGGCTTGGGCTATGGCTACACCTTC
TRBJ2-5 | TRBD2 | once | TRBV29-1 | CSGSSGSYQETQYF | TGCAGCGGGTCCAGCGGGAGCTACCAAGAGACCCAGTACTTC
TRBJ1-2 | TRBD1 | . | TRBV7-8 | CASSFPGQNYGYTF | TGTGCCAGCAGCTTTCCGGGACAGAACTATGGCTACACCTTC
TRBJ2-2 | TRBD2 | . | TRBV19 | CASSPRLAGRQTNTGELFF | TGTGCCAGTAGTCCCCGACTAGCGGGGAGGCAAACGAACACCGGGGAGCTGTTTTTT
TRBJ2-7 | TRBD2 | . | TRBV4-2 | CASRVIAGDPSYEQYF | TGTGCCAGCAGGGTCATAGCGGGAGACCCCTCCTACGAGCAGTACTTC
TRBJ1-2 | . | . | TRBV19 | CASSERAYGYTF | TGTGCCAGTAGTGAGAGGGCCTATGGCTACACCTTC
TRBJ1-2 | . | . | TRBV28 | CASSLEPWHGYTF | TGTGCCAGCAGTTTGGAGCCCTGGCATGGCTACACCTTC
TRBJ2-2 | . | . | TRBV4-3 | CASSPQRVGGELFF | TGCGCCAGCAGCCCCCAGCGGGTTGGCGGGGAGCTGTTTTTT
TRBJ2-7 | TRBD2 | . | TRBV9 | CASSPSSGSYEQYF | TGTGCCAGCAGCCCTTCTAGCGGCTCCTACGAGCAGTACTTC
TRBJ1-2 | . | . | TRBV2 | CASSERVRSKVGYTF | TGTGCCAGCAGTGAAAGAGTCCGCTCGAAGGTTGGCTACACCTTC
TRBJ1-2 | . | . | TRBV10-3 | CAISEDSPYYGYTF | TGTGCCATCAGTGAGGACAGCCCTTACTATGGCTACACCTTC
TRBJ2-7 | . | . | TRBV9 | CASSVTGDSYEQYF | TGTGCCAGCAGCGTAACGGGAGACTCCTACGAGCAGTACTTC
TRBJ1-1 | TRBD1 | . | TRBV25-1 | CASGTNPGTGIGEAFF | TGTGCCAGCGGAACCAATCCCGGGACAGGGATCGGTGAAGCTTTCTTT
TRBJ1-2 | . | . | TRBV18 | CASSPPYSNGYTF | TGTGCCAGCTCACCACCGTACAGCAATGGCTACACCTTC
TRBJ1-1 | TRBD1 | . | TRBV3-1/TRBV3-2 | CASSQHRPGQSEAFF | TGTGCCAGCAGCCAGCACCGCCCGGGACAGAGTGAAGCTTTCTTT
TRBJ1-1 | . | . | TRBV11-2 | CASSLSRSTEAFF | TGTGCCAGCAGCTTATCGAGGTCGACTGAAGCTTTCTTT
TRBJ1-1 | . | . | TRBV10-3 | CAISDPGMNTEAFF | TGTGCCATCAGTGATCCAGGGATGAACACTGAAGCTTTCTTT
TRBJ2-5 | TRBD2 | few | TRBV6-2/TRBV6-3 | CASSPSAGLAEETQYF | TGTGCCAGCAGTCCCTCAGCGGGACTAGCGGAAGAGACCCAGTACTTC
TRBJ2-2 | . | . | TRBV9 | CASSVAEGTQLFF | TGTGCCAGCAGCGTAGCTGAGGGAACCCAGCTGTTTTTT
TRBJ1-1 | . | . | TRBV7-3 | CASSLWSRGNTEAFF | TGTGCCAGCAGCTTATGGTCCCGGGGTAACACTGAAGCTTTCTTT
TRBJ2-7 | . | . | TRBV30 | CAWSVLNTEQYF | TGTGCCTGGAGTGTGTTGAACACCGAGCAGTACTTC
TRBJ2-1 | . | . | TRBV5-4 | CAYRPPTYNEQFF | TGTGCCTACAGGCCACCAACCTACAATGAGCAGTTCTTC
TRBJ1-3 | . | . | TRBV2 | CASSDSRGTGNTIYF | TGTGCCAGCAGTGACTCCAGGGGAACTGGAAACACCATATATTTT